The 16 T cell receptor beta chains below were found in one sample sequenced in a study of T cell clones after liver transplantation. Sequenced by immunoSEQ multiplex PCR; TCRdb stores in-frame clones only, minus some. Of about 20,000 clones listed, roughly 74% were seen once; the top ten hold roughly a third. Sample: CD8+ T cells from blood, taken 54 months after liver transplant. The receptors come from a human patient who received a liver transplant. The graft donor may have given rise to some T cells.

In this sample, this clone turned up once. V is TRBV6-6 and J is TRBJ1-4; tentative D call: TRBD1 (6 bases). Germline V gives CDR1 MNHNY, CDR2 SVGAGI (reference sequence). V was pared by 0 bases and J by 6 bases, with 11 bases between. There are 15 residues in the CDR3. Here the CDR3 DNA reads TGTGCCAGCAGTTACTCGGACCCAGGGGATGAAAAACTGTTTTTT. Protein: CASSYSDPGDEKLFF.

The chain has TRBV7-9 and TRBJ1-1, with 7 positions matching TRBD1. CDR3 length: 15 amino acids. Germline CDR1 is SEHNR and CDR2 is FQNEAQ (reference sequence). V shed 4 bases and J 5 bases; nucleotides not matched to a gene: 10. CDR3 DNA: TGTGCCAGCAGCTCTCCCGACAGGGAGGAGACTGAAGCTTTCTTT. Encoded protein: CASSSPDREETEAFF.

This rearrangement joins TRBV2 to TRBJ2-4, with D perhaps TRBD2 (5 bases). This CDR3 spans 15 amino acids. Trimming took off 7 bases at V and 6 bases at J, with 19 bases between the two ends. Looked up from germline, CDR1 is SNHLY and CDR2 is FYNNEI. This CDR3 is CASIRGPGVGNIQYF. DNA for the CDR3: TGTGCCAGCATACGAGGACCCGGGGTGGGAAACATTCAGTACTTC.

The rearrangement uses TRBV7-4 and TRBJ1-5; D is possibly TRBD1 (6 bases). CDR1 is SGHVT and CDR2 is SQSDAQ in the germline V gene. This CDR3 region has 19 residues. V lost 1 base and J 2 bases, leaving 21 bases between the germline ends. The CDR3 protein is CASSLGLQGPPFGNQPQHF. CDR3 in DNA: TGTGCCAGCAGCTTAGGGTTACAGGGCCCTCCGTTTGGCAATCAGCCCCAGCATTTT. Complete variable domain (other parts from reference TRBV7-4 and TRBJ1-5): GAGVSQSPRYKVAKRGRDVALRCDSISGHVTLYWYRQTLGQGSEVLTYSQSDAQRDKSGRPSGRFSAERPERSVSTLKIQRTEQGDSAVYLCASSLGLQGPPFGNQPQHFGDGTRLSIL.

By share of the sample, this clone is large. This chain connects TRBV14 to TRBJ2-3; D possibly corresponds to TRBD2 (5 bases). The CDR3 spans 13 residues. The germline V and J ends were trimmed by 0 bases and 6 bases, with 7 bases remaining between them. CDR1 SGHDN and CDR2 FVKESK come from the germline V gene. This CDR3 reads CASSQEWRDTQYF. CDR3 sequence (DNA): TGTGCCAGCAGCCAAGAGTGGAGGGATACGCAGTATTTT.

V gene TRBV25-1 combines with J gene TRBJ2-1; 11 positions match TRBD2. With V trimmed by 3 bases and J by 10 bases, 5 bases remained unmatched. The CDR3 covers 14 residues. In germline, CDR1 is MGHDK, CDR2 SYGVNS. The CDR3 protein is CASSEGSGGAEQFF. CDR3 sequence (DNA): TGTGCCAGCAGTGAGGGTAGCGGGGGGGCCGAGCAGTTCTTC.

This sequence joins TRBV27 and TRBJ2-7; D call uncertain. Germline V CDR1 and CDR2: MNHEY, SMNVEV (reference sequence). This CDR3 has 13 amino acids. The V and J ends lost 2 bases and 6 bases respectively, with 11 bases between them. The CDR3: CASSLSRGAEQYF. The DNA of the CDR3 is TGTGCCAGCAGTTTAAGTAGAGGAGCCGAGCAGTACTTC.

The V call is TRBV6-1, the J call TRBJ2-1, with D perhaps matching TRBD1 or TRBD2 (5 bases each). Germline-derived CDR1 and CDR2 are MNHNS and SASEGT. The V end lost 6 bases, the J end lost 7 bases, and 19 bases lay between the germline ends. This CDR3 spans 15 amino acids. This chain's CDR3 is CASRNRDGPFNEQFF. CDR3 DNA sequence: TGTGCCAGCAGGAACCGGGACGGTCCCTTTAATGAGCAGTTCTTC.

The rearrangement joins TRBV10-3 to TRBJ2-3; D is perhaps TRBD1 (5 bases). Germline CDR1 and CDR2: ENHRY and SYGVKD. Trimming pared 6 bases from V and 2 bases from J, leaving 9 bases between. The CDR3 runs 13 residues. The DNA for the CDR3 is TGTGCCATCAGCGAAGGGGTCACAGATACGCAGTATTTT. This sequence encodes CAISEGVTDTQYF.

DNA of the CDR3: TGTGCCAGCAGTTGGGGACAGAACTATGGCTACACCTTC. Translating gives CASSWGQNYGYTF. The chain employs TRBV27 and TRBJ1-2; 7 nucleotides line up with TRBD1. CDR1 MNHEY and CDR2 SMNVEV come from the germline V gene (reference sequence). The CDR3 runs to 13 residues. With V trimmed by 4 bases and J by 2 bases, 1 base remained unmatched.

This clone was recorded only once. The rearrangement uses TRBV7-6 and TRBJ2-7; 9 nucleotides match TRBD1. This CDR3 region has 14 residues. Germline values: CDR1 SGHVS, CDR2 FNYEAQ. V was clipped by 4 bases and J by 3 bases; unmatched bases: 4. The CDR3 sequence: CASSSRDRDYEQYF. CDR3 coding DNA: TGTGCCAGCAGCTCCCGGGACAGGGACTACGAGCAGTACTTC.

V is TRBV27 and J is TRBJ2-5; D may be TRBD2 (6 bases). V was shortened by 3 bases and J by 5 bases, with 10 bases between the two germline ends. The CDR3 covers 13 residues. Germline lookup yields CDR1 MNHEY and CDR2 SMNVEV (reference sequence). The CDR3 DNA follows: TGTGCCAGCAGTTTGGAGGGGTCTGAGACCCAGTACTTC. Translation: CASSLEGSETQYF.

The genes are TRBV4-1 and TRBJ2-3; D might be TRBD2 (6 bases). CDR3 length: 17 residues. Germline V gene sequence: CDR1 MGHRA, CDR2 YSYEKL. Trimming pared 0 bases from V and 4 bases from J, leaving 17 bases between. The CDR3 sequence is CASSQEGLPNGADTQYF. For the CDR3, the DNA is TGCGCCAGCAGCCAAGAGGGACTTCCCAATGGTGCAGATACGCAGTATTTT.

This chain connects TRBV7-9 to TRBJ2-6; the match to TRBD1 covers 9 bases. After removal of 1 base from V and 1 base from J, the junction contained 5 bases not matched to a gene. Germline V gene data show CDR1 as SEHNR and CDR2 as FQNEAQ (reference sequence). The CDR3 consists of 18 residues. The CDR3, as DNA: TGTGCCAGCAGCTTAGAGGACAGGGGCACTTCTGGGGCCAACGTCCTGACTTTC. Protein: CASSLEDRGTSGANVLTF.

There are many counts of this clone. This chain connects TRBV10-2 to TRBJ1-2; 7 bases align to TRBD1. Losses at the gene ends were 5 bases for V and 3 bases for J; bases not matched to a gene: 3. In germline, CDR1 is WSHSY, CDR2 SAAADI. This CDR3 spans 13 amino acids. The CDR3 is CASSQGDYYGYTF. As DNA, the CDR3 is TGCGCCAGCAGTCAGGGGGACTACTATGGCTACACCTTC.

This clone was detected only a few times. The rearrangement links TRBV28 to TRBJ1-3; the D is unclear. Trimming shortened V by 8 bases and J by 0 bases, and 11 bases separated the two germline ends. Per the germline V gene, CDR1 is MDHEN and CDR2 is SYDVKM. This CDR3 has 14 amino acids. This CDR3 reads CASYSLGSGNTIYF. The CDR3, as DNA: TGTGCCAGCTATAGCCTTGGCTCTGGAAACACCATATATTTT.